Shown below are 22 T cell receptor beta chains from a single sample sequenced in a study of T cell changes during pregnancy in multiple sclerosis. This table comes from immunoSEQ multiplex PCR, and its TCRdb copy is limited to in-frame clones, with some not included. The repertoire holds some 52,000 clones, with over 80% as singletons. Material: CD4+ T cells from peripheral blood mononuclear cells, obtained in the third trimester of pregnancy. The source is a female donor with multiple sclerosis, enrolled in a pregnancy study.

This clone was picked up a small number of times. The J gene is TRBJ2-3, the V gene TRBV11-2; the D gene is possibly TRBD2 (7 bases). The germline gives CDR1 SGHAT, CDR2 FQNNGV. V was cut by 4 bases and J by 3 bases, with 20 bases left in between. The CDR3 totals 17 residues. In DNA form, the CDR3 reads TGTGCCAGCAGCTGGGGGGGCCTGCGGGGGAGGACAGATACGCAGTATTTT. Translation: CASSWGGLRGRTDTQYF.

The sample holds a few counts of this clone. This chain connects TRBV5-4 to TRBJ1-6; TRBD1 agrees at 10 bases. The germline V gene encodes CDR1 SGHNT and CDR2 YYREEE (reference sequence). Losses at the gene ends were 3 bases for V and 8 bases for J; bases not matched to a gene: 5. This CDR3 region has 15 residues. The CDR3 loop is CASSYDRGRYSPLHF. CDR3 bases: TGTGCCAGCAGCTATGACAGGGGGCGATATTCACCCCTCCACTTT.

This chain joins TRBV5-6 and TRBJ1-2, with D possibly matching TRBD1 (5 bases). Trimming removed 1 base from V and 4 bases from J, with 14 bases in between. CDR1 and CDR2 (germline): SGHDT, YYEEEE. This CDR3 region has 15 residues. The CDR3 DNA is TGTGCCAGCAGCTTGTTAACAGGAGCTCTCTATGGCTACACCTTC. Its translation: CASSLLTGALYGYTF.

The chain employs TRBV5-6 and TRBJ1-1; 9 positions agree with TRBD1. The CDR3 totals 14 residues. V shed 1 base and J 8 bases; nucleotides not matched to a gene: 6. Germline CDR1 and CDR2: SGHDT and YYEEEE. This CDR3 reads CASSLLQGATEAFF. The CDR3 bases are TGTGCCAGCAGCTTGCTACAGGGGGCCACAGAAGCTTTCTTT.

The V and J genes are TRBV29-1 and TRBJ1-4; D remains ambiguous. The CDR3 is made up of 15 amino acids. CDR1 SQVTM and CDR2 ANQGSEA come from the germline V gene. Trimming took 6 bases from V and 8 from J, leaving 22 bases between them. CDR3 amino acids: CSVVQSVPGNEKLFF. DNA of the CDR3: TGCAGCGTCGTACAATCCGTCCCGGGAAACGAAAAACTGTTTTTT.

This clone has a single count. The chain is built from TRBV7-2 and TRBJ2-5, with 9 bases identical to TRBD2. The germline V gene has CDR1 SGHTA and CDR2 FQGNSA. The V gene end was trimmed by 5 bases and the J gene end by 3 bases; junction bases not matched to a gene: 10. This CDR3 spans 16 amino acids. In DNA, the CDR3 is TGTGCCAGCAGCCGAAGAGCGGGGGGAGCAAAAGAGACCCAGTACTTC. Translated: CASSRRAGGAKETQYF.

This clone appeared a single time. DNA for the CDR3: TGTGCCAGCAGCTTAGGACAGGGCGATGGAAACACCATATATTTT. Its translation is CASSLGQGDGNTIYF. The chain recombines TRBV7-6 with TRBJ1-3, with 7 nucleotides matching TRBD1. Germline CDR1 reads SGHVS; CDR2 reads FNYEAQ. The ends lost 1 base at V and 3 bases at J; junction bases unmatched: 3. This CDR3 comprises 15 residues. Full variable domain (outside the CDR3, taken from reference TRBV7-6 and TRBJ1-3): GAGVSQSPRYKVTKRGQDVALRCDPISGHVSLYWYRQALGQGPEFLTYFNYEAQQDKSGLPNDRFSAERPEGSISTLTIQRTEQRDSAMYRCASSLGQGDGNTIYFGEGSWLTVV.

V and J are TRBV7-6 and TRBJ2-2; TRBD1 aligns across 9 bases. The ends lost 0 bases at V and 6 bases at J; junction bases unmatched: 8. This CDR3 has 17 residues. From germline, CDR1 is SGHVS and CDR2 FNYEAQ. This CDR3 is CASSLAQGALWAGELFF. The CDR3 coding sequence is TGTGCCAGCAGCTTAGCACAGGGGGCGTTATGGGCCGGGGAGCTGTTTTTT.

On this clone itself: Other DNA sequences in the same sample also yield this CDR3. The genes are TRBV7-3 and TRBJ2-1; 9 bases match TRBD2. Trimming cost V 0 bases and J 4 bases; bases outside gene matches: 1. The length of the CDR3 is 15 residues. Germline V gene lookup returns CDR1 SGHTA and CDR2 FQGTGA. The CDR3 spells CASSLTSGGYNEQFF. The CDR3 nucleotides are TGTGCCAGCAGCTTAACTAGCGGGGGATACAATGAGCAGTTCTTC. Looking up the rest from reference TRBV7-3 and TRBJ2-1 gives the full variable domain: GAGVSQTPSNKVTEKGKYVELRCDPISGHTALYWYRQSLGQGPEFLIYFQGTGAADDSGLPNDRFFAVRPEGSVSTLKIQRTERGDSAVYLCASSLTSGGYNEQFFGPGTRLTVL.

The genes are TRBV5-4 and TRBJ2-7; the match to TRBD2 covers 7 bases. The germline V gene encodes CDR1 SGHNT and CDR2 YYREEE (reference sequence). The CDR3 runs 13 residues. V was pared by 4 bases and J by 7 bases, with 8 bases of the junction left unmatched. CDR3 nucleotide sequence: TGTGCCAGCAGCGTTCTACTAGCGCGGGAGCAGTACTTC. It is translated as CASSVLLAREQYF. The full variable domain, in which reference TRBV5-4 and TRBJ2-7 provide the parts outside the CDR3, is ETGVTQSPTHLIKTRGQQVTLRCSSQSGHNTVSWYQQALGQGPQFIFQYYREEENGRGNFPPRFSGLQFPNYSSELNVNALELDDSALYLCASSVLLAREQYFGPGTRLTVT.

The chain joins TRBV30 to TRBJ1-5; possibly TRBD1 for D (6 bases). Trimming removed 2 bases from V and 2 bases from J, with 10 bases in between. This CDR3 spans 14 amino acids. Germline V lookup: CDR1 GTSNPN, CDR2 SVGIG (reference sequence). The CDR3 nucleotides read TGTGCCTGGAGTAGAAACAGGGGCAATCAGCCCCAGCATTTT. It encodes CAWSRNRGNQPQHF.

This chain connects TRBV14 to TRBJ1-3; 8 positions match TRBD1. Germline CDR1 is SGHDN and CDR2 is FVKESK. CDR3 size: 15 residues. Trimming at V came to 4 bases and at J to 4 bases, leaving 6 bases not matched to a gene. The CDR3 DNA follows: TGTGCCAGCAGCCGGTCCAGGGGGCACGGAAACACCATATATTTT. This sequence encodes CASSRSRGHGNTIYF. The whole variable domain, remainder taken from reference TRBV14 and TRBJ1-3, is EAGVTQFPSHSVIEKGQTVTLRCDPISGHDNLYWYRRVMGKEIKFLLHFVKESKQDESGMPNNRFLAERTGGTYSTLKVQPAELEDSGVYFCASSRSRGHGNTIYFGEGSWLTVV.

The chain employs TRBV14 and TRBJ1-2, with 8 nucleotides matching TRBD1. V lost 1 base, J lost 8 bases, and 12 bases stayed unmatched. The CDR3 runs 16 residues. The germline V gene encodes CDR1 SGHDN and CDR2 FVKESK. CDR3 coding DNA: TGTGCCAGCAGCCAAGCGACAGGGGCCACCTCTATGGGCTACACCTTC. It encodes CASSQATGATSMGYTF.

This chain connects TRBV15 to TRBJ2-4, with D possibly being TRBD1 (6 bases). The CDR3 is 12 residues long. The V end lost 5 bases, the J end lost 6 bases, and 8 bases lay between the germline ends. CDR1 is LNHNV, CDR2 YYDKDF, per germline (reference sequence). In DNA form, the CDR3 reads TGTGCCACCAGCGTCAGGGGAAACATTCAGTACTTC. Protein product: CATSVRGNIQYF.

The V call is TRBV7-2, the J call TRBJ2-3, with a weak D call TRBD1 (5 bases). Germline loops: CDR1 SGHTA, CDR2 FQGNSA. Between the trimmed V and J ends, which lost 2 bases and 0 bases, there was a span of 9 bases. This CDR3 has 15 amino acids. CDR3 in DNA: TGTGCCAGCAGCTTATCTCAGGGCAGCACAGATACGCAGTATTTT. This sequence encodes CASSLSQGSTDTQYF. The full variable domain, its missing parts supplied by reference TRBV7-2 and TRBJ2-3, is GAGVSQSPSNKVTEKGKDVELRCDPISGHTALYWYRQSLGQGLEFLIYFQGNSAPDKSGLPSDRFSAERTGGSVSTLTIQRTQQEDSAVYLCASSLSQGSTDTQYFGPGTRLTVL.

The CDR3 region has the DNA TGTGCCAGCAGTTTGGCAACCGGGGAGCTGTTTTTT. Protein sequence: CASSLATGELFF. This rearrangement joins TRBV28 to TRBJ2-2; unclear D gene. The germline V gene has CDR1 MDHEN and CDR2 SYDVKM. The germline V and J ends were trimmed by 3 bases and 5 bases, with 4 bases remaining between them. This CDR3 contains 12 residues. Full variable domain (outside the CDR3, taken from reference TRBV28 and TRBJ2-2): DVKVTQSSRYLVKRTGEKVFLECVQDMDHENMFWYRQDPGLGLRLIYFSYDVKMKEKGDIPEGYSVSREKKERFSLILESASTNQTSMYLCASSLATGELFFGEGSRLTVL.

In DNA form, the CDR3 reads TGTGCCAGCAGCGCAACTAGCGGGGATGAGACCCAGTACTTC. Translated: CASSATSGDETQYF. The genes are TRBV7-9 and TRBJ2-5, with 10 bases identical to TRBD2. V was clipped by 5 bases and J by 5 bases; unmatched bases: 5. Germline CDR1 and CDR2: SEHNR and FQNEAQ (reference sequence). The CDR3 has 14 amino acids.

V usage is TRBV27 and J usage is TRBJ1-2; 8 bases fit TRBD1. J gave up 7 bases and V 4 bases, and 11 bases lay outside the gene matches. Germline CDR1 reads MNHEY; CDR2 reads SMNVEV (reference sequence). This CDR3 contains 15 residues. CDR3 sequence (DNA): TGTGCCAGCAGTTCCGCGGACAGGGCAAGTAGTGGCTACACCTTC. This translates into CASSSADRASSGYTF.

The V gene is TRBV9, the J gene TRBJ1-2; D unclear. Germline-derived CDR1 and CDR2 are SGDLS and YYNGEE. Trimming removed 3 bases at V and 2 bases at J, with 8 bases between. CDR3 length: 13 amino acids. Here the CDR3 reads CASSGEDNYGYTF. As DNA, the CDR3 is TGTGCCAGCAGCGGGGAGGACAACTATGGCTACACCTTC.

The genes are TRBV19 and TRBJ2-2, with D maybe TRBD1 (6 bases). V was pared by 6 bases and J by 6 bases, with 11 bases between. Germline loops: CDR1 LNHDA, CDR2 SQIVND (reference sequence). The CDR3 sequence is 13 residues long. DNA of the CDR3: TGTGCCAGTAGAGACAGGTTATCCGGGGAGCTGTTTTTT. Translating it yields CASRDRLSGELFF. The whole variable domain, filled in from reference TRBV19 and TRBJ2-2, reads DGGITQSPKYLFRKEGQNVTLSCEQNLNHDAMYWYRQDPGQGLRLIYYSQIVNDFQKGDIAEGYSVSREKKESFPLTVTSAQKNPTAFYLCASRDRLSGELFFGEGSRLTVL.

J is TRBJ1-2 and V is TRBV7-2; maybe TRBD1 (6 bases). The germline V gene has CDR1 SGHTA and CDR2 FQGNSA. The CDR3 contains 15 residues. V was trimmed by 2 bases and J by 7 bases, leaving 17 bases between them. The CDR3 DNA sequence: TGTGCCAGCAGCTTACCCACTGGACAGAATTCTGGCTACACCTTC. Encoded protein: CASSLPTGQNSGYTF.

This rearrangement joins TRBV10-3 to TRBJ2-5; no firm D call. The CDR3 is made up of 12 amino acids. The germline V and J ends were trimmed by 3 bases and 1 base, with 3 bases remaining between them. Germline CDR1 reads ENHRY; CDR2 reads SYGVKD. DNA of the CDR3: TGTGCCATCAGTGATCGCCAAGAGACCCAGTACTTC. Translated, it gives CAISDRQETQYF.